This T cell receptor (beta chain) was profiled in a study of T cells in localized non-small cell lung cancer. Overall study findings and caveats: Only one tumor region was sequenced, so heterogeneity remains possible. In adjacent lung appeared a median 57 of the top 100 tumor clones. Peak T cell clonality was found in uninvolved adjacent lung, exceeding tumor.

The length of the CDR3 is 16 residues. Germline V gene data show CDR1 as LNHDA and CDR2 as SQIVND (reference sequence). V dropped 1 base and J dropped 1 base, with 11 bases sitting between them. This clone was counted between two and nine times. Its specificity is not known. The method was immunoSEQ multiplex PCR; TCRdb's version includes in-frame clones alone and lacks a portion of them. The table has about 130,000 clones, around 89% seen once. Sequencing used peripheral blood, obtained before any cancer treatment. The rearrangement links TRBV19 to TRBJ1-5; D call uncertain. The receptor was isolated from an older female donor with stage I lung adenocarcinoma. The CDR3 sequence is CASSIGGQTSNQPQHF. CDR3 in DNA: TGTGCCAGTAGTATAGGAGGGCAGACAAGCAATCAGCCCCAGCATTTT.